Following are 7 T cell receptor beta chains from one sample sequenced in a study of PD-1 blockade in classical Hodgkin lymphoma. Clones were read by immunoSEQ multiplex PCR, and TCRdb kept only the in-frame ones, dropping some. This sample has around 41,000 clones; less than 80% occur once, and the top ten carry around 9.9%. Every single patient, without exception, relapsed after autologous stem cell transplantation, and brentuximab vedotin exposure varied. This material consisted of peripheral blood mononuclear cells (PBMCs), taken at baseline. All receptors come from a human donor with classical Hodgkin lymphoma.

The chain recombines TRBV27 with TRBJ2-7, with D possibly TRBD1 on 5 matching bases. Per germline, CDR1 MNHEY and CDR2 SMNVEV (reference sequence). The CDR3 runs to 15 residues. Between the trimmed V and J ends, which lost 4 bases and 4 bases, there was a span of 17 bases. CDR3 amino acids: CASSSQATRLYEQYF. CDR3 coding DNA: TGTGCCAGCAGTTCACAGGCTACCAGGCTATACGAGCAGTACTTC.

This sequence joins TRBV25-1 and TRBJ1-4; a possible D gene is TRBD1 (6 bases). This CDR3 has 15 residues. Germline CDR1 and CDR2: MGHDK and SYGVNS. V gave up 1 base and J gave up 7 bases, with 13 bases separating them. The CDR3 loop is CASSEFGGGGEKLFF. In DNA, the CDR3 is TGTGCCAGCAGTGAATTTGGGGGCGGGGGTGAAAAACTGTTTTTT.

The J gene is TRBJ2-1, the V gene TRBV25-1; 8 bases are shared with TRBD1. The CDR3 contains 15 residues. Germline-derived CDR1 and CDR2 are MGHDK and SYGVNS. V trimming: 8 bases; J trimming: 3 bases; junction bases outside the gene matches: 9. The CDR3 bases are TGTGCCAGCGGGGGCGAGACAGGGGACTACAATGAGCAGTTCTTC. Its translation: CASGGETGDYNEQFF.

The chain uses TRBV5-6 and TRBJ2-1; a possible D gene is TRBD2 (5 bases). Germline V gene sequence: CDR1 SGHDT, CDR2 YYEEEE. The CDR3 sequence is 16 residues long. Trimming took off 4 bases at V and 0 bases at J, with 14 bases between the two ends. This CDR3 is CASSPGLFLSYNEQFF. Written as DNA, the CDR3 is TGTGCCAGCAGCCCCGGACTGTTCCTCTCCTACAATGAGCAGTTCTTC.

The V and J genes are TRBV11-2 and TRBJ2-3, with 11 bases identical to TRBD2. V shed 5 bases and J 6 bases; nucleotides not matched to a gene: 7. CDR3 size: 15 residues. The germline gives CDR1 SGHAT, CDR2 FQNNGV. This CDR3 is CASSLAGGHADTQYF. As DNA, the CDR3 is TGTGCCAGCAGCCTAGCGGGAGGTCACGCTGATACGCAGTATTTT.

This clone has just one count. The chain employs TRBV18 and TRBJ1-2, with D hard to call. This CDR3 is built from 13 residues. Trimming took off 4 bases at V and 2 bases at J, with 8 bases between the two ends. CDR1 and CDR2 from the germline V gene are KGHSH and LQKENI. CDR3 sequence (DNA): TGTGCCAGCTCACAAGACCGGAACTATGGCTACACCTTC. It yields the protein CASSQDRNYGYTF.

This chain links TRBV6-6 with TRBJ2-3; TRBD2 matches 10 bases. With V trimmed by 3 bases and J by 4 bases, 4 bases remained unmatched. CDR3 length: 15 residues. Germline V CDR1 and CDR2: MNHNY, SVGAGI (reference sequence). This CDR3 is CASSYPGLAADTQYF. The CDR3 DNA reads TGTGCCAGCAGTTATCCCGGACTAGCGGCAGATACGCAGTATTTT.